The rows below give T cell receptor beta chains drawn from one sample of a study of beta chain features in type 1 diabetes. Clones were read by immunoSEQ multiplex PCR, and TCRdb kept only the in-frame ones, dropping some. The top ten clones hold 0.035% to 0.045% of a sample with hundreds of thousands of clones, around 15% of them seen once. Sequences were obtained from naive CD4+ T cells from blood. The receptors were gathered from a man between 18 and 35 years old with type 1 diabetes. Each CDR3 is given with its conserved first and last residue. D genes are given only for firm matches. Rows may omit the clone size; those that give it use once, few, many or a size class.

V: TRBV30; D: TRBD2; size: NA; J: TRBJ2-7; DNA: TGTGCCTGGAGTGCGGGAGGCTACGAGCAGTACTTC; CDR3: CAWSAGGYEQYF
V: TRBV30; D: TRBD1; size: NA; J: TRBJ1-5; DNA: TGTGCCTGGAGTGTAGCTTGGACAGGGGGTTTTCAGCCCCAGCATTTT; CDR3: CAWSVAWTGGFQPQHF
V: TRBV27; D: NA; size: NA; J: TRBJ2-6; DNA: TGTGCCAGCAGTTCCAGGGACCTCTCTGGGGCCAACGTCCTGACTTTC; CDR3: CASSSRDLSGANVLTF
V: TRBV29-1; D: NA; size: NA; J: TRBJ1-1; DNA: TGCAGCGTTGAACCGACAAGGAACACTGAAGCTTTCTTT; CDR3: CSVEPTRNTEAFF
V: TRBV6-1; D: TRBD1; size: few; J: TRBJ1-1; DNA: TGTGCCAGCAGCGGACAGGAGAACACTGAAGCTTTCTTT; CDR3: CASSGQENTEAFF
V: TRBV5-4; D: NA; size: NA; J: TRBJ1-2; DNA: TGTGCCAGCAGCTTGGGCGGCAGGGAAAACTATGGCTACACCTTC; CDR3: CASSLGGRENYGYTF
V: TRBV18; D: TRBD2; size: few; J: TRBJ2-7; DNA: TGTGCCAGCTCAAAGACTAGCGGGAGTTACGAGCAGTACTTC; CDR3: CASSKTSGSYEQYF
V: TRBV9; D: TRBD2; size: NA; J: TRBJ2-1; DNA: TGTGCCAGCAGCGTAGCCTCCCTTCTAGCGGGGACCTACAATGAGCAGTTCTTC; CDR3: CASSVASLLAGTYNEQFF
V: TRBV19; D: NA; size: NA; J: TRBJ1-5; DNA: TGTGCCAGTAGTATCGATAGCCACAATCAGCCCCAGCATTTT; CDR3: CASSIDSHNQPQHF
V: TRBV27; D: NA; size: NA; J: TRBJ1-2; DNA: TGTGCCAGCAGGGGGCCATCGGGACCCTATGGCTACACCTTC; CDR3: CASRGPSGPYGYTF
V: TRBV6-1; D: NA; size: NA; J: TRBJ2-7; DNA: TGTGCCAGCAGGGACCAGGGGTTGAGGGCCTACGAGCAGTACTTC; CDR3: CASRDQGLRAYEQYF
V: TRBV7-6; D: NA; size: NA; J: TRBJ2-3; DNA: TGTGCCAGCAGCCCCGGGGGCAGACCTAGCACAGATACGCAGTATTTT; CDR3: CASSPGGRPSTDTQYF
V: TRBV15; D: TRBD2; size: few; J: TRBJ2-1; DNA: TGTGCCACCAGCAGATCGACTAGCGGGAGCCCACCCTACAATGAGCAGTTCTTC; CDR3: CATSRSTSGSPPYNEQFF
V: TRBV7-3; D: NA; size: few; J: TRBJ2-5; DNA: TGTGCCAGCAGCCAGGGTTCACCTCAAGAGACCCAGTACTTC; CDR3: CASSQGSPQETQYF
V: TRBV7-2; D: TRBD2; size: NA; J: TRBJ2-1; DNA: TGTGCCAGCAGACCGACTAGCGGGGGCTACAATGAGCAGTTCTTC; CDR3: CASRPTSGGYNEQFF
V: TRBV19; D: NA; size: NA; J: TRBJ2-1; DNA: TGTGCCAGTAGTACACTAGACAGCTCCTACAATGAGCAGTTCTTC; CDR3: CASSTLDSSYNEQFF
V: TRBV4-1; D: TRBD1; size: NA; J: TRBJ2-7; DNA: TGCGCCAGCAGCCAAGGTCGGACAGGGTCAAACTACGAGCAGTACTTC; CDR3: CASSQGRTGSNYEQYF
V: TRBV7-6; D: NA; size: NA; J: TRBJ1-2; DNA: TGTGCCAGCAGCTTAGGGGCTAACTATGGCTACACCTTC; CDR3: CASSLGANYGYTF
V: TRBV7-2; D: NA; size: NA; J: TRBJ1-1; DNA: TGTGCCAGCAGTATGACAGCAAACACTGAAGCTTTCTTT; CDR3: CASSMTANTEAFF
V: TRBV30; D: TRBD1; size: few; J: TRBJ1-2; DNA: TGTGCCGGTACAGGGGCCGCGGGTGACTATGGCTACACCTTC; CDR3: CAGTGAAGDYGYTF
V: TRBV6-4; D: NA; size: NA; J: TRBJ2-2; DNA: TGTGCCAGCAGTGAAGTTAACACCGGGGAGCTGTTTTTT; CDR3: CASSEVNTGELFF
V: TRBV7-2; D: TRBD1; size: NA; J: TRBJ2-3; DNA: TGTGCCAGCAGCTCCTCAGGGGGCTGGACAGATACGCAGTATTTT; CDR3: CASSSSGGWTDTQYF
V: TRBV29-1; D: TRBD1; size: NA; J: TRBJ2-7; DNA: TGCAGCGCTAAACCACAGGGGACAGGCGAGCAGTACTTC; CDR3: CSAKPQGTGEQYF
V: TRBV5-6; D: NA; size: NA; J: TRBJ1-3; DNA: TGTGCCAGCAGCCTGACGTGGGTTAGGGGCTCTGGAAACACCATATATTTT; CDR3: CASSLTWVRGSGNTIYF
V: TRBV25-1; D: NA; size: few; J: TRBJ1-1; DNA: TGTGCCAGCAGCGAAGATAGACCGAGTGAAGCTTTCTTT; CDR3: CASSEDRPSEAFF
V: TRBV9; D: NA; size: few; J: TRBJ1-2; DNA: TGTGCCAGCACCCCAGCACGAGCTAACTATGGCTACACCTTC; CDR3: CASTPARANYGYTF
V: TRBV10-2; D: NA; size: few; J: TRBJ2-7; DNA: TGCGCCAGCAGTGAGACGGAAGGGGGGGTCGAGCAGTACTTC; CDR3: CASSETEGGVEQYF